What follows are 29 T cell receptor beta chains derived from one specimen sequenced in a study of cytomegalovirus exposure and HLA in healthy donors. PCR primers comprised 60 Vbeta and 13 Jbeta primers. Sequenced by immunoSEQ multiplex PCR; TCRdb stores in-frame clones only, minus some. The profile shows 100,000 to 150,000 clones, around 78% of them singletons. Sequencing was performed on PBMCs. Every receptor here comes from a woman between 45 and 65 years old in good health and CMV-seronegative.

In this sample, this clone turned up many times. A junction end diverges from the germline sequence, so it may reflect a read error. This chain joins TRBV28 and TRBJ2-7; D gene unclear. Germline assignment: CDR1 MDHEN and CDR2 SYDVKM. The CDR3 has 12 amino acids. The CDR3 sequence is CASSLTSSEQYF. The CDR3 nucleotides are TGTGCCAGCAGTCTTACTTCCTCCGAGCAGTACTTC.

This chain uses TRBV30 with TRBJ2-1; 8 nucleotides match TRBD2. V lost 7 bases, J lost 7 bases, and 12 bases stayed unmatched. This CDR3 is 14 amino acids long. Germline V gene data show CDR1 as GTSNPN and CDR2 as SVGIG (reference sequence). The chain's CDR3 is CAFQRERVGNEQFF. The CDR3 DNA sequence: TGTGCCTTCCAGCGGGAGAGGGTCGGAAATGAGCAGTTCTTC.

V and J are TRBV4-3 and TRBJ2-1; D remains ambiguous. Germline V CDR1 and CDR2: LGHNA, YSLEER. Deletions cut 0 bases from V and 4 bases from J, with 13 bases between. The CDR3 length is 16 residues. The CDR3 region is CASSQDRSVTYNEQFF. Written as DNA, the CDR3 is TGCGCCAGCAGCCAAGATCGGAGCGTGACTTACAATGAGCAGTTCTTC.

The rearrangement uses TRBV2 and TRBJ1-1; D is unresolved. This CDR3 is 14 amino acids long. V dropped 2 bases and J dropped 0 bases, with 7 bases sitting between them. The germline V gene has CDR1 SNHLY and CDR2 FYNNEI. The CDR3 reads CASSETTMNTEAFF. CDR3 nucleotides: TGTGCCAGCAGTGAAACAACTATGAACACTGAAGCTTTCTTT.

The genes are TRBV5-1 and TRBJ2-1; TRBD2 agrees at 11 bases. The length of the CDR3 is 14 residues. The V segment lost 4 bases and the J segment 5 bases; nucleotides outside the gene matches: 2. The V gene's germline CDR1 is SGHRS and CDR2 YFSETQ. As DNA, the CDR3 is TGCGCCAGCAGCACTAGCGGGAGCAACAATGAGCAGTTCTTC. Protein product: CASSTSGSNNEQFF.

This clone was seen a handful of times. For the CDR3, the DNA is TGTGCCAGCAGAACGGAGGGAAACACCGGGGAGCTGTTTTTT. As protein: CASRTEGNTGELFF. This chain joins TRBV6-1 and TRBJ2-2; D is perhaps TRBD2 (6 bases). Germline V gene sequence: CDR1 MNHNS, CDR2 SASEGT. The V end was cut by 6 bases, the J end by 2 bases, with 10 bases between. This CDR3 comprises 14 residues.

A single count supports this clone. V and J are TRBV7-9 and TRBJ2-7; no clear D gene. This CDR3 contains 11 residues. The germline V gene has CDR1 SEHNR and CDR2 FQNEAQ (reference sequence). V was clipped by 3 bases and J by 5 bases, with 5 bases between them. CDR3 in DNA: TGTGCCAGCAGCTTCGAGAACGAGCAGTACTTC. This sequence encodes CASSFENEQYF.

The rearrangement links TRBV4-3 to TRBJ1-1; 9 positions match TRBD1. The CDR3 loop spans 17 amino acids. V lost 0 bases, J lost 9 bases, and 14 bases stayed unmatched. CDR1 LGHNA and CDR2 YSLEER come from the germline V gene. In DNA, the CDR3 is TGCGCCAGCAGCCAAGAGAATTGGGGACAGGGTGTCCTCAAAGCTTTCTTT. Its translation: CASSQENWGQGVLKAFF.

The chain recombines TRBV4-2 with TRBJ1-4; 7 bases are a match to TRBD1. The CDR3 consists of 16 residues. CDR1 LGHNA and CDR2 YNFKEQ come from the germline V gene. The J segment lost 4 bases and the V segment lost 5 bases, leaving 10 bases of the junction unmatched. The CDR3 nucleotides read TGTGCCAGCAGCTTTCGCAGGGGGTCCGGTAATGAAAAACTGTTTTTT. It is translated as CASSFRRGSGNEKLFF.

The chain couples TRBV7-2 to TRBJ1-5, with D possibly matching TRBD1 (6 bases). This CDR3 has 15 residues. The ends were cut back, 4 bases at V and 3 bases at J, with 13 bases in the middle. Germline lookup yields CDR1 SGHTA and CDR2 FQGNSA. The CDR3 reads CASSSEGQVNQPQHF. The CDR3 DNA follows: TGTGCCAGCAGCTCCGAGGGACAAGTCAATCAGCCCCAGCATTTT.

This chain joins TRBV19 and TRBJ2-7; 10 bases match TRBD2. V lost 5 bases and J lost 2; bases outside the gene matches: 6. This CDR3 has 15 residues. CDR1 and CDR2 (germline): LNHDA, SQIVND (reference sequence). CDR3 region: CASSLQLAGTYEQYV. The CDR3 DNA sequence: TGTGCCAGTAGTCTCCAACTAGCGGGAACCTACGAGCAGTACGTC.

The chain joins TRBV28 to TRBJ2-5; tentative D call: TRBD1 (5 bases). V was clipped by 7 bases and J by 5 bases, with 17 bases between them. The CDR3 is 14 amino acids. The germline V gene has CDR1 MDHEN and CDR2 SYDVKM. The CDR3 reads CASIPPGPTETQYF. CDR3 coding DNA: TGTGCCAGCATACCGCCAGGGCCTACGGAGACCCAGTACTTC.

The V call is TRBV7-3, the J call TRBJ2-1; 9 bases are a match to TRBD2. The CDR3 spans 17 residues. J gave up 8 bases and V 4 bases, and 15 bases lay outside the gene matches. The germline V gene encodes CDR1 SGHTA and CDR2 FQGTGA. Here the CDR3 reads CASSSRRRGRGADEQFF. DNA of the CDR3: TGTGCCAGCAGCTCCCGCCGACGCGGGAGGGGGGCGGATGAGCAGTTCTTC. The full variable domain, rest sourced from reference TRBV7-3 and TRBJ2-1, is GAGVSQTPSNKVTEKGKYVELRCDPISGHTALYWYRQSLGQGPEFLIYFQGTGAADDSGLPNDRFFAVRPEGSVSTLKIQRTERGDSAVYLCASSSRRRGRGADEQFFGPGTRLTVL.

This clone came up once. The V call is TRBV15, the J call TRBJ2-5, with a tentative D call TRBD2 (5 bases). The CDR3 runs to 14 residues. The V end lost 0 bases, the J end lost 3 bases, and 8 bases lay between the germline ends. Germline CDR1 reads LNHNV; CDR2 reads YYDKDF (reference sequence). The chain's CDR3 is CATSRDHGEETQYF. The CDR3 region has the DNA TGTGCCACCAGCAGAGACCACGGGGAAGAGACCCAGTACTTC.

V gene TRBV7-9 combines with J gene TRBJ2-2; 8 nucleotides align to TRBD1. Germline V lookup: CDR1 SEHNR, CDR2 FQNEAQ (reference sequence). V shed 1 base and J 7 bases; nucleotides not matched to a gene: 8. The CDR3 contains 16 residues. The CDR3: CASSLVDREENGELFF. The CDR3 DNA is TGTGCCAGCAGCTTAGTGGACAGGGAGGAGAACGGGGAGCTGTTTTTT.

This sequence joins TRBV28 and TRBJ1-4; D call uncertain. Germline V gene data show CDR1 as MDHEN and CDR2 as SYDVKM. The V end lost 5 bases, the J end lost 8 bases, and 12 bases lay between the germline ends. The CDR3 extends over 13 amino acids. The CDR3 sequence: CASSPLTGEKLFF. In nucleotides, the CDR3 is TGTGCCAGCAGTCCCTTAACCGGGGAAAAACTGTTTTTT.

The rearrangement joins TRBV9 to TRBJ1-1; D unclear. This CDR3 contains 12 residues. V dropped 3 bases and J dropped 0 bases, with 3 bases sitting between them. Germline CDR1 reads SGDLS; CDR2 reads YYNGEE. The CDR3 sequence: CASSDMNTEAFF. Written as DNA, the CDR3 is TGTGCCAGCAGCGACATGAACACTGAAGCTTTCTTT.

CDR3 sequence: CASSPIVYEQYF. The CDR3, as DNA: TGTGCCAGCAGCCCTATAGTATACGAGCAGTACTTC. The chain is built from TRBV7-9 and TRBJ2-7; D not certain. This CDR3 has 12 amino acids. Trimming left V 5 bases short and J 4 bases short, with 9 bases between. CDR1 is SEHNR, CDR2 FQNEAQ, per germline (reference sequence).

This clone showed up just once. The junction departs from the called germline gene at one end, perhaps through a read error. The CDR3 protein is CASSSSGRGQETQYF. Written as DNA, the CDR3 is TGTGCTAGCAGCTCTAGCGGGAGGGGCCAAGAGACCCAGTACTTC. The chain uses TRBV7-7 and TRBJ2-5; 12 bases line up with TRBD2. CDR3 length: 15 amino acids. The germline V gene encodes CDR1 SSHAT and CDR2 FNYEAQ (reference sequence).

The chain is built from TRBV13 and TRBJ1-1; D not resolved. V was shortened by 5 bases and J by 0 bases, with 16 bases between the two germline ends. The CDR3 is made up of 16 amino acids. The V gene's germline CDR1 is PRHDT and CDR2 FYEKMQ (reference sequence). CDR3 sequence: CASSRQGLPLNTEAFF. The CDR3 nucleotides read TGTGCCAGCAGCCGACAAGGACTGCCATTGAACACTGAAGCTTTCTTT.

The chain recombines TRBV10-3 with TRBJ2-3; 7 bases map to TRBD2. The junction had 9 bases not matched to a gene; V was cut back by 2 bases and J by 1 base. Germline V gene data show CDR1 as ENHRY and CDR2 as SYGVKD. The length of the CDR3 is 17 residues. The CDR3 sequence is CAISEPRSGIGTDTQYF. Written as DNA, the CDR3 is TGTGCCATCAGTGAGCCCCGGAGCGGGATCGGCACAGATACGCAGTATTTT.

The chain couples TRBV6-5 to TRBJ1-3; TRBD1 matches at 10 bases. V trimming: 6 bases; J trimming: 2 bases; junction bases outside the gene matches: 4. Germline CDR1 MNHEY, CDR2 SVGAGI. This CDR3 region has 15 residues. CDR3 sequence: CASSPGTGAGNTIYF. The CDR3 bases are TGTGCCAGCAGCCCTGGGACAGGGGCTGGAAACACCATATATTTT.

CDR3 amino acids: CASSEAGSYYEQYV. Here the CDR3 DNA reads TGTGCCAGCAGTGAAGCAGGCAGCTACTACGAGCAGTACGTC. V gene TRBV6-1 combines with J gene TRBJ2-7, with D hard to call. Germline values: CDR1 MNHNS, CDR2 SASEGT. V lost 0 bases to trimming and J lost 3 bases, with 9 bases between them. The CDR3 extends over 14 amino acids.

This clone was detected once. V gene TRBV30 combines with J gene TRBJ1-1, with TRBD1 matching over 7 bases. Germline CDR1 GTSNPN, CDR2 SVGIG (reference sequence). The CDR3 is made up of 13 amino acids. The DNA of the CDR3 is TGTGCTGGACGTTCAGGGGGGAACACTGAAGCTTTCTTT. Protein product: CAGRSGGNTEAFF. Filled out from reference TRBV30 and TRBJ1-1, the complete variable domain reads SQTIHQWPATLVQPVGSPLSLECTVEGTSNPNLYWYRQAAGRGLQLLFYSVGIGQISSEVPQNLSASRPQDRQFILSSKKLLLSDSGFYLCAGRSGGNTEAFFGQGTRLTVV.

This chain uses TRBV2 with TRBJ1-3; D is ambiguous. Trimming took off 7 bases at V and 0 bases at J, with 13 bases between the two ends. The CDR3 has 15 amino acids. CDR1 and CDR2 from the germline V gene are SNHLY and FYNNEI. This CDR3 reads CASTHPVVSGNTIYF. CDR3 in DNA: TGTGCCAGCACCCACCCGGTCGTCTCTGGAAACACCATATATTTT.

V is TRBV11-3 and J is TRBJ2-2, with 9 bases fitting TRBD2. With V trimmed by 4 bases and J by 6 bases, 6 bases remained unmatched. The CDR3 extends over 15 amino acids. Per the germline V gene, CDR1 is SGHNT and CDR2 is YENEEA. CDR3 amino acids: CASSSALAGPGELFF. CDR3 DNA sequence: TGTGCCAGCAGCTCCGCACTAGCGGGCCCCGGGGAGCTGTTTTTT. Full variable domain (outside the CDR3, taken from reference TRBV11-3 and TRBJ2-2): EAGVVQSPRYKIIEKKQPVAFWCNPISGHNTLYWYLQNLGQGPELLIRYENEEAVDDSQLPKDRFSAERLKGVDSTLKIQPAELGDSAVYLCASSSALAGPGELFFGEGSRLTVL.

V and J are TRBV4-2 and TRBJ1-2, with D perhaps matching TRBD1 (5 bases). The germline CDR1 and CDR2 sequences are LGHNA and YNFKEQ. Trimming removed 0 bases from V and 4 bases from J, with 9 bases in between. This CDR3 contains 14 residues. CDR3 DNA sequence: TGTGCCAGCAGCCAAGATTCGGGGGTCTATGGCTACACCTTC. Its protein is CASSQDSGVYGYTF.

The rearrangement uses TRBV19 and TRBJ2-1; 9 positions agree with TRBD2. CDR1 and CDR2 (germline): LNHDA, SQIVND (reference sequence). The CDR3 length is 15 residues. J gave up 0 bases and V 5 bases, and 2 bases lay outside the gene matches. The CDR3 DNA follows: TGTGCCAGTAGTGCGGGAGGGAGCTCCTACAATGAGCAGTTCTTC. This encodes CASSAGGSSYNEQFF.

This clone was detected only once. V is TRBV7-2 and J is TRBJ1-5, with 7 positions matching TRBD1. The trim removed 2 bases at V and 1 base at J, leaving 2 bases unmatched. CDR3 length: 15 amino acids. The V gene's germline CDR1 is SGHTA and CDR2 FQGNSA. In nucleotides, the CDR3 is TGTGCCAGCAGCTTAAGACAGGGAAGCAATCAGCCCCAGCATTTT. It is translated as CASSLRQGSNQPQHF.